The following is a T cell receptor (beta chain) sequence with its context. The CDR3 is 14 residues long. Trimming at V came to 4 bases and at J to 3 bases, leaving 3 bases not matched to a gene. Germline V CDR1 and CDR2: SGHDN, FVKESK. This sample was included in a study of cytomegalovirus exposure and HLA in healthy donors. PCR involved 60 Vbeta and 13 Jbeta primers. Generated by immunoSEQ multiplex PCR, the TCRdb table keeps only in-frame clones and is missing some. The sample contains just over 85,000 clones, over 70% of which appear only once. Specimen: PBMCs. The origin of this receptor is a man aged 35-49 years in good health and CMV-seronegative. This chain joins TRBV14 and TRBJ2-3; 8 bases agree with TRBD1. The CDR3 DNA is TGTGCCAGCAGCCCACGACAGGGGACAGATACGCAGTATTTT. Translated, it gives CASSPRQGTDTQYF.